The 30 T cell receptor beta chains below were found in one sample sequenced in a study of post-analysis software for immune sequencing data. Study outcomes and limitations: Compared with controls, patients had more of about 5 TRBV segments, including TRBV5-6, TRBV5-1 and TRBV20-1.

Tagging with unique molecular identifiers was a feature of the TCR beta cDNA libraries. TCRdb itself ran the PCR reads through MiXCR, one entry per CDR3 protein. Among 600,000 to 750,000 distinct CDR3 sequences listed, 55% to 70% were seen once. Their antigens are not known. The sequenced material came from blood. The receptor source for this set is a girl between 2 and 10 years old with multiple sclerosis.

This clonotype has a handful of counts. J is TRBJ1-1 and V is TRBV6-1, with 8 nucleotides matching TRBD1. CDR3 length equals 13 residues. The germline V gene has CDR1 MNHNS and CDR2 SASEGT. After removal of 11 bases from V and 0 bases from J, the junction contained 5 bases not matched to a gene. The CDR3 loop is CAGGDRLNTEAFF. The CDR3, as DNA: TGTGCCGGCGGGGACAGGTTGAACACTGAAGCTTTCTTT.

This chain links TRBV11-2 with TRBJ2-1, with 14 bases matching TRBD2. Germline CDR1 is SGHAT and CDR2 is FQNNGV. This CDR3 has 18 amino acids. V trimming: 6 bases; J trimming: 5 bases; junction bases outside the gene matches: 12. CDR3 sequence reads: CASRPDRLAGGLDNEQFF. CDR3 DNA sequence: TGTGCCAGCAGACCAGACCGACTAGCGGGAGGGCTAGACAATGAGCAGTTCTTC.

The genes are TRBV11-2 and TRBJ2-1; 8 nucleotides match TRBD2. The germline CDR1 and CDR2 sequences are SGHAT and FQNNGV. This CDR3 is built from 14 residues. Germline trimming cut 8 bases from V and 2 bases from J; bases unmatched to any gene: 5. The chain's CDR3 is CASGLAGPYNEQFF. In nucleotides, the CDR3 is TGTGCCAGCGGGCTAGCGGGTCCCTACAATGAGCAGTTCTTC.

This clonotype has a handful of counts. The chain uses TRBV28 and TRBJ1-2; 7 bases map to TRBD1. There are 14 residues in the CDR3. The trim removed 7 bases at V and 2 bases at J, leaving 7 bases unmatched. The germline CDR1 and CDR2 sequences are MDHEN and SYDVKM. The CDR3 DNA sequence: TGTGCCAGCACCCTCCAACAGGGGAACTATGGCTACACCTTC. Translated, it gives CASTLQQGNYGYTF.

This clonotype has more than one count but fewer than ten. Being one base from a much bigger clone, this may be a read error. The gene calls are TRBV7-2 and TRBJ2-3, with unresolved D. V gave up 2 bases and J gave up 4 bases, with 4 bases separating them. In germline, CDR1 is SGHTA, CDR2 FQGNSA. The CDR3 contains 12 residues. The CDR3 reads CASSLWADTQYF. The DNA for the CDR3 is TGTGCCAGCAGCTTATGGGCAGATACGCAGTATTTT.

This clonotype appeared once. V usage is TRBV9 and J usage is TRBJ2-1; 7 nucleotides agree with TRBD2. The CDR3 loop spans 16 amino acids. J gave up 7 bases and V 0 bases, and 10 bases lay outside the gene matches. Germline values: CDR1 SGDLS, CDR2 YYNGEE. CDR3 in amino acids: CASSVVSAGERNEQFF. In DNA form, the CDR3 reads TGTGCCAGCAGCGTAGTTAGTGCGGGAGAAAGAAATGAGCAGTTCTTC.

This chain uses TRBV20-1 with TRBJ2-5; D may be TRBD1 (6 bases). The V end was cut by 0 bases, the J end by 4 bases, with 15 bases between. This CDR3 contains 15 residues. From germline, CDR1 is DFQATT and CDR2 SNEGSKA (reference sequence). The CDR3 DNA follows: TGCAGTGCTAGAGATATCCAGGGGTCGGGAGAGACCCAGTACTTC. It translates to CSARDIQGSGETQYF.

This chain links TRBV10-3 with TRBJ2-4, with TRBD1 identical over 9 bases. The junction had 8 bases not matched to a gene; V was cut back by 6 bases and J by 8 bases. Germline V gene sequence: CDR1 ENHRY, CDR2 SYGVKD. The CDR3 runs to 14 residues. CDR3 nucleotide sequence: TGTGCCATCAGGGGGACAGGGATAGAAGACATTCAGTACTTC. It translates to CAIRGTGIEDIQYF.

This clonotype has a handful of counts. The V and J genes are TRBV12-3 or TRBV12-4 and TRBJ2-6, with TRBD1 matching over 7 bases. This CDR3 has 18 residues. Trimming took 6 bases from V and 0 from J; bases not matched to a gene: 11. The CDR3, as DNA: TGTGCCAGCAGCCACCGCCGGGACAGACACTCTGGGGCCAACGTCCTGACTTTC. Residues: CASSHRRDRHSGANVLTF.

This chain connects TRBV30 to TRBJ2-6; 9 nucleotides line up with TRBD1. Germline values: CDR1 GTSNPN, CDR2 SVGIG (reference sequence). The CDR3 consists of 16 residues. V was pared by 2 bases and J by 4 bases, with 6 bases of the junction left unmatched. The CDR3 reads CAWSRTGESGANVLTF. CDR3 DNA: TGTGCCTGGAGTCGGACAGGGGAATCCGGGGCCAACGTCCTGACTTTC. The full variable domain, rest sourced from reference TRBV30 and TRBJ2-6, is SQTIHQWPATLVQPVGSPLSLECTVEGTSNPNLYWYRQAAGRGLQLLFYSVGIGQISSEVPQNLSASRPQDRQFILSSKKLLLSDSGFYLCAWSRTGESGANVLTFGAGSRLTVL.

The rearrangement uses TRBV28 and TRBJ2-7; either TRBD1 or TRBD2 may supply D (5 bases each). Near its end, the DNA agrees better with TRBJ2-5, so the J call may be wrong. Germline lookup yields CDR1 MDHEN and CDR2 SYDVKM. The CDR3 is 15 residues long. As DNA, the CDR3 is TGTGCCAGCAGACTCGCTACCGGGGCGGAGGAGACCCAGTACTTC. Translating it yields CASRLATGAEETQYF.

The DNA for the CDR3 is TGTGCCAGCAGTGAATTTGGGGTAGCGGGAGGCACCAATGAGCAGTTCTTC. It yields the protein CASSEFGVAGGTNEQFF. The chain is built from TRBV25-1 and TRBJ2-1, with 10 bases aligning to TRBD2. The J segment lost 6 bases and the V segment lost 1 base, leaving 9 bases of the junction unmatched. CDR3 length: 17 residues. The germline CDR1 and CDR2 sequences are MGHDK and SYGVNS.

The chain has TRBV18 and TRBJ2-3; 8 nucleotides line up with TRBD2. Losses at the gene ends were 1 base for V and 2 bases for J; bases not matched to a gene: 5. Germline V lookup: CDR1 KGHSH, CDR2 LQKENI. The CDR3 covers 16 residues. The CDR3 DNA sequence: TGTGCCAGCTCACCACTGGCGGGGGGCTACACAGATACGCAGTATTTT. This encodes CASSPLAGGYTDTQYF. The whole variable domain, filled in from reference TRBV18 and TRBJ2-3, reads NAGVMQNPRHLVRRRGQEARLRCSPMKGHSHVYWYRQLPEEGLKFMVYLQKENIIDESGMPKERFSAEFPKEGPSILRIQQVVRGDSAAYFCASSPLAGGYTDTQYFGPGTRLTVL.

The rearrangement joins TRBV11-2 to TRBJ1-2, with D possibly being TRBD1 (5 bases). The germline V gene encodes CDR1 SGHAT and CDR2 FQNNGV. V lost 4 bases, J lost 6 bases, and 9 bases lay in between. This CDR3 has 12 amino acids. This CDR3 is CASSWDVNGYTF. The CDR3, as DNA: TGTGCCAGCAGCTGGGACGTGAATGGCTACACCTTC.

The genes are TRBV12-3 or TRBV12-4 and TRBJ2-5; unclear D gene. V shed 3 bases and J shed 2 bases, with 7 bases lying between them. This CDR3 is built from 13 residues. CDR3 bases: TGTGCCAGCAGTTTCGCTTCTCAAGAGACCCAGTACTTC. It translates to CASSFASQETQYF.

This sequence joins TRBV7-8 and TRBJ2-3; tentative D call: TRBD1 (5 bases). Germline-derived CDR1 and CDR2 are SGHVS and FQNEAQ. The CDR3 length is 18 residues. Deletions cut 5 bases from V and 0 bases from J, with 21 bases between. The CDR3 sequence: CASSPGPSTDISTDTQYF. In DNA form, the CDR3 reads TGTGCCAGCAGCCCAGGGCCAAGTACTGATATAAGCACAGATACGCAGTATTTT.

Worth noting for this clonotype: The junction does not match germline at one end; this may be a read error. The J gene is TRBJ2-1, the V gene TRBV7-2; TRBD2 aligns across 10 bases. The CDR3 is made up of 15 amino acids. Germline CDR1 reads SGHTA; CDR2 reads FQGNSA. CDR3 in DNA: TGTGCCAACAGCATAGCGGGGGGCACTCGGGATGAGCAGTTCTTC. Amino acids: CANSIAGGTRDEQFF.

V is TRBV4-1 and J is TRBJ2-1; tentatively, D is TRBD2 (5 bases). Germline loops: CDR1 MGHRA, CDR2 YSYEKL. The ends were cut back, 5 bases at V and 7 bases at J, with 12 bases in the middle. CDR3 length: 13 residues. The CDR3 protein is CASSKGGGNEQFF. CDR3 DNA: TGCGCCAGCAGCAAGGGCGGCGGGAATGAGCAGTTCTTC.

This clonotype has only a few counts. The V gene is TRBV7-9, the J gene TRBJ1-2; 9 bases map to TRBD1. The junction had 6 bases not matched to a gene; V was cut back by 5 bases and J by 8 bases. The CDR3 contains 13 residues. CDR1 is SEHNR, CDR2 FQNEAQ, per germline (reference sequence). The CDR3 protein is CASSDTGGRGYTF. The CDR3 DNA is TGTGCCAGCAGCGACACAGGGGGCCGGGGCTACACCTTC.

The V and J genes are TRBV29-1 and TRBJ1-1; D not resolved. Trimming removed 7 bases from V and 0 bases from J, with 15 bases in between. CDR3 size: 14 residues. CDR1 is SQVTM, CDR2 ANQGSEA, per germline. The CDR3 DNA sequence: TGCAGCGAGACTGGGTACGGATTGAACACTGAAGCTTTCTTT. As protein: CSETGYGLNTEAFF.

The chain uses TRBV6-6 and TRBJ2-1; 7 bases align to TRBD2. J lost 7 bases, V lost 0 bases, and 9 bases had no gene match. Germline V gene data show CDR1 as MNHNY and CDR2 as SVGAGI (reference sequence). The CDR3 totals 16 residues. In DNA form, the CDR3 reads TGTGCCAGCAGTTACTCGATGGCGGGAGCAGGGAATGAGCAGTTCTTC. This gives the protein CASSYSMAGAGNEQFF.

The chain recombines TRBV12-3 or TRBV12-4 with TRBJ2-1; D possibly corresponds to TRBD2 (5 bases). There are 14 residues in the CDR3. V was pared by 3 bases and J by 8 bases, with 14 bases between. The CDR3 nucleotides read TGTGCCAGCAGTTTTAAGAGAAGTAGCGATGAGCAGTTCTTC. Its protein is CASSFKRSSDEQFF.

This clonotype has a handful of counts. The chain uses TRBV6-1 and TRBJ2-5; D call uncertain. Germline loops: CDR1 MNHNS, CDR2 SASEGT. The CDR3 has 12 amino acids. V lost 8 bases to trimming and J lost 0 bases, with 7 bases between them. The CDR3 is CASGEYQETQYF. Here the CDR3 DNA reads TGTGCCAGCGGAGAGTACCAAGAGACCCAGTACTTC.

In this sample, this clonotype turned up a few times. CDR3 DNA: TGTGCCAGCAGTGGGGAGACCTACGAGCAGTACTTC. Translating it yields CASSGETYEQYF. This chain links TRBV2 with TRBJ2-7, with D maybe TRBD2 (5 bases). CDR3 length equals 12 residues. Germline CDR1 and CDR2: SNHLY and FYNNEI. Trimming took 4 bases from V and 2 from J, leaving 6 bases between them. Based on the CDR3 plus reference TRBV2 and TRBJ2-7, the full variable domain is EPEVTQTPSHQVTQMGQEVILRCVPISNHLYFYWYRQILGQKVEFLVSFYNNEISEKSEIFDDQFSVERPDGSNFTLKIRSTKLEDSAMYFCASSGETYEQYFGPGTRLTVT.

The chain links TRBV6-2 or TRBV6-3 to TRBJ2-2; D possibly corresponds to TRBD2 (5 bases). The CDR3 extends over 14 amino acids. Germline CDR1 is MNHEY and CDR2 is SVGEGT. V lost 6 bases to trimming and J lost 2 bases, with 10 bases between them. CDR3 nucleotide sequence: TGTGCCAGCAGATGGACTGATAACACCGGGGAGCTGTTTTTT. Amino acid sequence: CASRWTDNTGELFF.

This chain uses TRBV12-3 or TRBV12-4 with TRBJ2-5; D is perhaps TRBD2 (6 bases). Trimming removed 3 bases at V and 4 bases at J, with 12 bases between. There are 14 residues in the CDR3. Written as DNA, the CDR3 is TGTGCCAGCAGTTTTACGGGGGACGGAGAGACCCAGTACTTC. Protein sequence: CASSFTGDGETQYF.

The V gene is TRBV7-2, the J gene TRBJ1-1; 8 bases agree with TRBD1. Germline V gene sequence: CDR1 SGHTA, CDR2 FQGNSA. There are 13 residues in the CDR3. V lost 5 bases and J lost 10; bases outside the gene matches: 9. The CDR3 sequence is CASSTDRGAVAFF. The CDR3 bases are TGTGCCAGCAGCACCGACAGGGGAGCGGTAGCTTTCTTT. Variable domain in full (rest from reference TRBV7-2 and TRBJ1-1): GAGVSQSPSNKVTEKGKDVELRCDPISGHTALYWYRQSLGQGLEFLIYFQGNSAPDKSGLPSDRFSAERTGGSVSTLTIQRTQQEDSAVYLCASSTDRGAVAFFGQGTRLTVV.

The V and J genes are TRBV5-6 and TRBJ2-7; 9 positions agree with TRBD1. The DNA end is more similar to TRBJ2-4, so the J call may be wrong. The CDR3 length is 15 residues. Per the germline V gene, CDR1 is SGHDT and CDR2 is YYEEEE. The CDR3, as DNA: TGTGCCAGCAGCTCATCACAGGGGGCGCGAAACATTCAGTACTTC. It yields the protein CASSSSQGARNIQYF.

A few counts support this clonotype. This chain connects TRBV20-1 to TRBJ2-1, with TRBD1 matching over 9 bases. Per the germline V gene, CDR1 is DFQATT and CDR2 is SNEGSKA (reference sequence). The CDR3 loop spans 12 amino acids. J gave up 7 bases and V 8 bases, and 6 bases lay outside the gene matches. CDR3 sequence reads: CSRQGVRNEQFF. For the CDR3, the DNA is TGCAGTCGACAGGGGGTTAGGAATGAGCAGTTCTTC.

This clonotype was detected only a few times. CDR3: CASSRGLAGPRTDTQYF. DNA for the CDR3: TGTGCCAGCAGCCGCGGACTAGCGGGACCCCGCACAGATACGCAGTATTTT. The chain combines TRBV6-4 with TRBJ2-3; 12 nucleotides line up with TRBD2. This CDR3 spans 17 amino acids. Germline CDR1 and CDR2: MRHNA and SNTAGT. Trimming cost V 6 bases and J 1 base; bases outside gene matches: 8.